One sample yielded the 13 T cell receptor beta chains listed below, sequenced in a study of CXCR3-negative and CXCR3-positive naive CD8 T cells. General study points: TRB CDR3s of CXCR3-positive naive cells were more hydrophobic than those of CXCR3-negative naive cells.

Libraries of TRB cDNA were made by 5' RACE and carried UMIs. From its re-call of the 5' RACE reads, TCRdb lists each CDR3 protein once, without DNA. With approximately 100,000 distinct CDR3 sequences in the sample, the ten largest clones hold around 0.4%. The antigens for these receptors are not known. Sequencing was carried out using naive CXCR3+ CD8+ T cells from blood. The subset was: CD45RO-CCR7+CD27+CD95- naive CD8+ T cells expressing CXCR3 (TNR3+). Source of these receptors: a human donor in good health. Some clones in this sample may be carry-over from other donors' samples.

V is TRBV28 and J is TRBJ1-2. The CDR3 loop spans 14 amino acids. CDR1 is MDHEN, CDR2 SYDVKM, per germline. CDR3 residues: CASSLRAQNYGYTF.

V gene TRBV20-1 combines with J gene TRBJ2-1; TCRdb proposes TRBD2, but this gene call is untestable without DNA. In germline, CDR1 is DFQATT, CDR2 SNEGSKA (reference sequence). The CDR3 spans 14 residues. The CDR3 loop is CSARDESSGNFRFF.

This chain uses TRBV7-9 with TRBJ2-7; TCRdb's D gene call, TRBD1, goes unchecked for lack of DNA. In germline, CDR1 is SEHNR, CDR2 FQNEAQ (reference sequence). The CDR3 has 17 amino acids. The CDR3 protein is CASSLDWTEDHSYEQYF.

J is TRBJ1-1 and V is TRBV7-2; TCRdb's D call of TRBD1 is untestable without DNA. Germline lookup yields CDR1 SGHTA and CDR2 FQGNSA. There are 15 residues in the CDR3. This CDR3 reads CASSSPAWGNTEAFF.

The V gene is TRBV14, the J gene TRBJ2-5; lacking DNA, the TRBD2 call made by TCRdb goes unchecked. This CDR3 has 15 residues. Germline V gene data show CDR1 as SGHDN and CDR2 as FVKESK. The chain's CDR3 is CASSQVLAVRETQYF. Supplemented by reference TRBV14 and TRBJ2-5, the full variable domain reads EAGVTQFPSHSVIEKGQTVTLRCDPISGHDNLYWYRRVMGKEIKFLLHFVKESKQDESGMPNNRFLAERTGGTYSTLKVQPAELEDSGVYFCASSQVLAVRETQYFGPGTRLLVL.

The J gene is TRBJ1-2, the V gene TRBV23-1; TCRdb gives TRBD1 as the D gene, but with no DNA this cannot be confirmed. TRBV23-1 is an open reading frame, and its role is uncertain. The CDR3 consists of 16 residues. CDR3 sequence reads: CASSQSWTGGAYGYTF.

The V call is TRBV12-3 or TRBV12-4, the J call TRBJ2-1; TCRdb's assignment of TRBD2 cannot be checked, as there is no DNA. The CDR3 length is 16 residues. The CDR3 loop is CASSLEDPNPGPEQFF.

The chain links TRBV7-9 to TRBJ2-7. Germline-derived CDR1 and CDR2 are SEHNR and FQNEAQ (reference sequence). The CDR3 runs 14 residues. The CDR3 protein is CASSPRGATYEQYF.

The rearrangement joins TRBV29-1 to TRBJ2-7; TCRdb indicates TRBD1, and absent DNA this call remains unverified. Germline values: CDR1 SQVTM, CDR2 ANQGSEA. The CDR3 length is 17 residues. CDR3 in amino acids: CSVVGILGQGVSYEQYF.

V usage is TRBV7-9 and J usage is TRBJ2-7; TCRdb gives TRBD1 as the D gene, but with no DNA this cannot be confirmed. Per germline, CDR1 SEHNR and CDR2 FQNEAQ (reference sequence). This CDR3 spans 15 amino acids. CDR3 region: CASSPTAGSGYEQYF. Full variable domain (missing parts from reference TRBV7-9 and TRBJ2-7): DTGVSQNPRHKITKRGQNVTFRCDPISEHNRLYWYRQTLGQGPEFLTYFQNEAQLEKSRLLSDRFSAERPKGSFSTLEIQRTEQGDSAMYLCASSPTAGSGYEQYFGPGTRLTVT.

The chain couples TRBV18 to TRBJ2-2. The CDR3 is 14 amino acids. Germline CDR1 and CDR2: KGHSH and LQKENI. This chain's CDR3 is CASTEMDRTGELFF. Full variable domain (remainder filled in from reference TRBV18 and TRBJ2-2): NAGVMQNPRHLVRRRGQEARLRCSPMKGHSHVYWYRQLPEEGLKFMVYLQKENIIDESGMPKERFSAEFPKEGPSILRIQQVVRGDSAAYFCASTEMDRTGELFFGEGSRLTVL.

Here the CDR3 reads CASRAEAGYEQYF. The chain has TRBV27 and TRBJ2-7; TCRdb gives TRBD2 as the D gene, but with no DNA this cannot be confirmed. The CDR3 covers 13 residues. The germline V gene encodes CDR1 MNHEY and CDR2 SMNVEV (reference sequence).

This rearrangement joins TRBV28 to TRBJ2-7. The V gene's germline CDR1 is MDHEN and CDR2 SYDVKM. The CDR3 is 12 amino acids. The CDR3 loop reads CAISEMSYEQYF.